This T cell receptor (beta chain) was captured by sequencing in a study of CD8+ T cells in alopecia areata (dated by TCRdb to 2017 to 2018). General notes on the study: The treated patients, all with moderate-to-severe alopecia areata, were enrolled in an open-label pilot trial of oral tofacitinib given at 5 to 10 mg twice daily. The study used high-throughput TCRbeta sequencing to examine T cell clonal expansion in alopecia areata, in both the C3H/HeJ mouse model and human patients. In treated patients, disease severity was measured using the SALT score, which gives the percentage of scalp surface area affected. RNA was extracted with the PAXgene miRNA kit for fixed scalp, the miRNeasy kit for PBMCs, and the RNeasy kit for mouse skin. On the human side, TCRbeta sequencing was run on scalp tissue and on sorted CD4+ and CD8+ peripheral blood T cells from healthy controls and from alopecia areata patients with either patchy or totalis/universalis disease. Amplification of TCRbeta CDR3 regions was done by immunoSEQ multiplex PCR using 35 Vbeta forward primers and 13 Jbeta reverse primers. Patients received tofacitinib for 6 to 18 months and were then followed off drug for 6 months to check for delayed response and recurrence. Tofacitinib-treated patients had biopsies at baseline and at 4 and 24 weeks of treatment, with a later scalp biopsy in several patients. Scalp clonality was compared among normal scalp (n=4), patchy alopecia areata scalp (n=8), and alopecia totalis/universalis scalp (n=8).

Study-level results and caveats: Unlike mouse skin, where gammadelta T cells dominate, normal human skin contains resident alphabeta T cells that get sequenced too, which complicates analysis of the scalp TCR repertoire. Shared TCR sequences between patients were less evident than in mice, which may be partly attributable to HLA diversity in the patient population. Because the treated cohort was small and had just a single nonresponder, larger studies are needed to establish links between baseline CD8+ expansion and response. Many expanded lesional clones persisted in scalp and blood during tofacitinib treatment, which may partly explain relapse after stopping treatment. Scalp clonality and the number of expanded CD8+ clones among the top 100 scalp clones were significantly decreased by tofacitinib. Lesional scalp, especially in alopecia totalis/universalis, showed higher clonality and more expanded CD8+ clones than normal scalp, suggesting antigenic drive.

This clone was seen many times. Its antigen remains undetermined. It has no much larger one-base neighbor in the sample; base qualities were not kept. The CDR1 and CDR2 encoded by the germline V gene are SGHRS and YFSETQ. Measured from the cysteine to the phenylalanine, the CDR3 is 14 residues long. Left in the record is the CDR3 DNA by itself, 42 bases read in frame from the first base. The junction carries 10 bases between V and J, which are trimmed by 0 bases and 5 bases respectively. This sample's treatment or condition label indicates: oral pan-JAK inhibitor, 5-10 mg twice daily. Lesional scalp punch biopsies and peripheral blood were obtained from alopecia areata patients. PBMCs were isolated by density centrifugation and stained for CD3, CD4 and CD8, after which CD4+ and CD8+ T cells were sorted on a FACSAria. Library preparation employed the immunoSEQ multiplex PCR assay. RNA was extracted from all samples and reverse transcribed into cDNA, which served as template for TCR sequencing. SuperScript III was used to make first-strand cDNA, primed with a 2:1 mix of oligo-dT and random hexamers. A synthetic immune receptor repertoire was used to gauge amplification bias, and whatever bias remained was removed computationally. On the authors' methods: After raw reads were preprocessed to remove errors, the CDR3 was defined following IMGT conventions as running from the conserved cysteine to phenylalanine. Clonality was computed as 1 minus the Shannon entropy, with the entropy normalized by log2 of the number of productive unique TCRs. Whether scalp clones were CD4 or CD8 was inferred by matching scalp TCRbeta sequences against CD4 and CD8 repertoires sorted from blood. TCRdb provides this immuneACCESS table in a form limited to in-frame rearrangements. Some clones are lacking; in checked studies, under half of them reflect an unresolved V gene, and why the rest are absent is not known. The DNA was the basis for D and trimming; V, J and clone size are from that table. Recorded for this sample are around 180,000 clones; roughly 70% of them occurred a single time. The ten top clones hold approximately 1.3% of the sample.

This material consisted of CD4+ T cells sorted from blood, taken at roughly week 49, from a patient treated with tofacitinib. The chain is encoded by TRBV5-1 joined to TRBJ2-3, and possibly TRBD1, on 6 matching bases. The sequence was obtained from a human donor with alopecia areata. The bases are TGCGCCAGCAGCTTGGGGCCAGGGGTAGATACGCAGTATTTT. The encoded protein is CASSLGPGVDTQYF.